This T cell receptor (beta chain) was observed in a study of cytomegalovirus exposure and HLA in healthy donors. Germline V gene sequence: CDR1 MNHEY, CDR2 SMNVEV (reference sequence). V lost 3 bases, J lost 0 bases, and 9 bases lay in between. The CDR3 sequence is 16 residues long. PCR was performed using 60 Vbeta and 13 Jbeta primers. This table comes from immunoSEQ multiplex PCR, and its TCRdb copy is limited to in-frame clones, with some not included. The table has under 200,000 clones, 86% seen once. The study's findings and limits: Many donors carried some public TCRs, although rarity characterized most TCR sequences. There were about 160 TCR beta chains listed as cytomegalovirus-associated. There was a cluster of highly shared sequence variants that was likely a sequencing artifact.

Notes on this clone: Its target is not known.

The receptor comes from a young woman in good health and CMV-seronegative. Sequencing was carried out using PBMCs. The chain couples TRBV27 to TRBJ2-6; D unresolved. CDR3 loop: CASSLKRPSGANVLTF. CDR3 nucleotide sequence: TGTGCCAGCAGTTTGAAGAGGCCCTCTGGGGCCAACGTCCTGACTTTC.